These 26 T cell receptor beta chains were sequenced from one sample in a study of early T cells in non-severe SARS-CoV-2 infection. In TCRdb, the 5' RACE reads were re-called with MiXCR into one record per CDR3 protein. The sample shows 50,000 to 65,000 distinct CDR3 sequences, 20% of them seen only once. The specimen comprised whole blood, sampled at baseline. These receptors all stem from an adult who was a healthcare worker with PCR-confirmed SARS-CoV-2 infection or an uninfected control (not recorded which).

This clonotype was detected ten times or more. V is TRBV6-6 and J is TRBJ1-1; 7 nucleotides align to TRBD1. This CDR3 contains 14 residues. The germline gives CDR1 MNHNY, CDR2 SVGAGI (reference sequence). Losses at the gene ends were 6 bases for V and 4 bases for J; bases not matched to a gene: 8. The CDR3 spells CASSSGQATTEAFF. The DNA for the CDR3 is TGTGCCAGCAGCAGCGGACAGGCTACCACTGAAGCTTTCTTT.

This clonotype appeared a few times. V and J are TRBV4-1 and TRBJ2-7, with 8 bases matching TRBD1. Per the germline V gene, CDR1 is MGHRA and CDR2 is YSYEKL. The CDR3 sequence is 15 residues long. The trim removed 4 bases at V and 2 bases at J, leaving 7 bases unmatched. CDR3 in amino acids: CASSPFGQGAYEQYF. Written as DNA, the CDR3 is TGCGCCAGCAGCCCCTTCGGACAGGGAGCCTACGAGCAGTACTTC.

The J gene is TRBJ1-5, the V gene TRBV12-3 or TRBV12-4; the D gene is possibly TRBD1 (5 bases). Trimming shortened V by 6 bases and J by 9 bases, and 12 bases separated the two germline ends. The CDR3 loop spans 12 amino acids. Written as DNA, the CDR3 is TGTGCCAGCAGCACCTGGGGGGGGCCCCAGCATTTT. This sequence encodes CASSTWGGPQHF.

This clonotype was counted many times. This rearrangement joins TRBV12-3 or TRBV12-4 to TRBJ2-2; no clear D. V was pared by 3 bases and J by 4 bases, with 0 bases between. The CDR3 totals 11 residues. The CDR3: CASSFTGELFF. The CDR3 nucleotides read TGTGCCAGCAGTTTCACCGGGGAGCTGTTTTTT.

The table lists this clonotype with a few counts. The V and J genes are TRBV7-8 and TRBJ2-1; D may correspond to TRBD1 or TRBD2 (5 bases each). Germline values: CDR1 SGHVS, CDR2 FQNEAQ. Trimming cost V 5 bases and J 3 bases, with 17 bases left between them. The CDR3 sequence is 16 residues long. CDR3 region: CASSASRDPHYNEQFF. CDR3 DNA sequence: TGTGCCAGCAGCGCATCCCGGGACCCCCACTACAATGAGCAGTTCTTC.

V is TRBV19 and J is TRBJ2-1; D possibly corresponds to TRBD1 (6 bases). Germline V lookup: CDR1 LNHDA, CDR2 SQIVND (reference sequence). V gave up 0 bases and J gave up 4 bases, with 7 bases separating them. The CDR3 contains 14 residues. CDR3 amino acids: CASSIEGAYNEQFF. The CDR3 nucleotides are TGTGCCAGTAGTATAGAGGGGGCGTACAATGAGCAGTTCTTC.

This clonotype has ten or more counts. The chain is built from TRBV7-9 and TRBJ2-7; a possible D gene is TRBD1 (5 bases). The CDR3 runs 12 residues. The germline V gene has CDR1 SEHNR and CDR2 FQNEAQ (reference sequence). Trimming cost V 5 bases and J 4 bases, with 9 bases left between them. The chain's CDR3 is CASSPGSYEQYF. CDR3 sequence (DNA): TGTGCCAGCAGCCCAGGGTCTTACGAGCAGTACTTC.

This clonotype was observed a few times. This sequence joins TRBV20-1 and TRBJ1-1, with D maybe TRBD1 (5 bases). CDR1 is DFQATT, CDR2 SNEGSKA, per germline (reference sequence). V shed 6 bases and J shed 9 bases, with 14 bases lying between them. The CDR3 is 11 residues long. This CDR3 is CSAELPGQAFF. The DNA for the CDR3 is TGCAGTGCCGAGCTTCCAGGGCAAGCTTTCTTT.

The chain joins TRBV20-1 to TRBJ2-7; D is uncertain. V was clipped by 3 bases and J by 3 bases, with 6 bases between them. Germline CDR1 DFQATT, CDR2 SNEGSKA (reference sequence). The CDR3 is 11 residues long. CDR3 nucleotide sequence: TGCAGTGCTAGGGTAGGCTACGAGCAGTACTTC. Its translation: CSARVGYEQYF.

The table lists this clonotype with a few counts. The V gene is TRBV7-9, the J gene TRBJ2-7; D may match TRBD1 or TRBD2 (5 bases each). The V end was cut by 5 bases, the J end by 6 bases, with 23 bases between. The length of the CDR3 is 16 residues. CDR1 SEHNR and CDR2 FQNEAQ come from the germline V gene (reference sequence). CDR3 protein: CASSNPPGRRILEQYF. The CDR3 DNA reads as TGTGCCAGCAGCAACCCTCCGGGACGGCGAATTCTCGAGCAGTACTTC.

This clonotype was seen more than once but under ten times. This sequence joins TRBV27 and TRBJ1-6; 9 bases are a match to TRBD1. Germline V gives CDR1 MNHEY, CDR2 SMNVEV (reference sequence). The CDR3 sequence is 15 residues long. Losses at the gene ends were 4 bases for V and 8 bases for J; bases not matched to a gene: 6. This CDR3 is CASSSITGGHSPLHF. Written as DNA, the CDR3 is TGTGCCAGCAGTTCTATAACAGGGGGCCATTCACCCCTCCACTTT.

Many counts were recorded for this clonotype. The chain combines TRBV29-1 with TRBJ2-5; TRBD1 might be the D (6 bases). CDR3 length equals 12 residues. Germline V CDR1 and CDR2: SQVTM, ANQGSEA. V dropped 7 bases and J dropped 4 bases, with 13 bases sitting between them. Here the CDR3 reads CSERTGPETQYF. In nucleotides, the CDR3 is TGCAGCGAGCGAACAGGGCCAGAGACCCAGTACTTC. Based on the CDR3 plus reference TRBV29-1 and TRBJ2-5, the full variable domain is SAVISQKPSRDICQRGTSLTIQCQVDSQVTMMFWYRQQPGQSLTLIATANQGSEATYESGFVIDKFPISRPNLTFSTLTVSNMSPEDSSIYLCSERTGPETQYFGPGTRLLVL.

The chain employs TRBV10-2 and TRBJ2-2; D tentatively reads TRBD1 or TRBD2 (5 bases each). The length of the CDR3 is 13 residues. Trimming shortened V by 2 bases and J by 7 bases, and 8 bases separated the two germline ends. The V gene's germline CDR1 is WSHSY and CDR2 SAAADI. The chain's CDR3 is CASSEKGSGELFF. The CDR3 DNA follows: TGCGCCAGCAGTGAGAAGGGGAGCGGGGAGCTGTTTTTT.

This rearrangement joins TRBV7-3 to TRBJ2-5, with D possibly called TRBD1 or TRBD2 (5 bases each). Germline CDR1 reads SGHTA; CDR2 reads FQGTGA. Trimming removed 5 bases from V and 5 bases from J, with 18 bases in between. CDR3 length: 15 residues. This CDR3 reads CASSLTGTLGETQYF. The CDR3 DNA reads TGTGCCAGCAGCCTTACCGGGACCCTGGGGGAGACCCAGTACTTC.

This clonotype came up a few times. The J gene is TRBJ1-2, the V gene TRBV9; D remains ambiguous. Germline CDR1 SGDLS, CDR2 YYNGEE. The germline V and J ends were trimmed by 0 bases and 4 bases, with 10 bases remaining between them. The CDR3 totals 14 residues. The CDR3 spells CASSVDPDPYGYTF. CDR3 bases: TGTGCCAGCAGCGTAGATCCGGACCCCTATGGCTACACCTTC.

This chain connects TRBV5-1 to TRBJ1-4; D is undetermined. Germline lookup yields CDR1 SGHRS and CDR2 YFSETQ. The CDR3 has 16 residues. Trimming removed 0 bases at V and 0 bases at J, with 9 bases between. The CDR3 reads CASSLGQPATNEKLFF. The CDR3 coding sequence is TGCGCCAGCAGCTTGGGCCAGCCTGCAACTAATGAAAAACTGTTTTTT. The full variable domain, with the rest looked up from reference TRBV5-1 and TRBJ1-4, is KAGVTQTPRYLIKTRGQQVTLSCSPISGHRSVSWYQQTPGQGLQFLFEYFSETQRNKGNFPGRFSGRQFSNSRSEMNVSTLELGDSALYLCASSLGQPATNEKLFFGSGTQLSVL.

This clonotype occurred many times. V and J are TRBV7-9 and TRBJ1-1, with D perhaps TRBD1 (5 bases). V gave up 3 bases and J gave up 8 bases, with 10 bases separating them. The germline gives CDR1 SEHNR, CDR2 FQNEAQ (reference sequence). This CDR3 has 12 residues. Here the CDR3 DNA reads TGTGCCAGCAGCTTGTCAGCAGGGGAAGCTTTCTTT. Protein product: CASSLSAGEAFF.

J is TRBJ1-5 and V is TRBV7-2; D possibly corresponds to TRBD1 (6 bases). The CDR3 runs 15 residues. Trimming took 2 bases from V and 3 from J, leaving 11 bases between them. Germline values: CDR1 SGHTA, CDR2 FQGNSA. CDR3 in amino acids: CASSLSGVVNQPQHF. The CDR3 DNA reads TGTGCCAGCAGCTTATCAGGGGTGGTCAATCAGCCCCAGCATTTT.

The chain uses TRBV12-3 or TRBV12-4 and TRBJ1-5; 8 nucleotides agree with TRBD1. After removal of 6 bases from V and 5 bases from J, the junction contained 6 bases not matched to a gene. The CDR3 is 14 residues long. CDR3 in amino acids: CASSRTGKDQPQHF. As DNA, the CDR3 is TGTGCCAGCAGCCGGACAGGGAAAGATCAGCCCCAGCATTTT.

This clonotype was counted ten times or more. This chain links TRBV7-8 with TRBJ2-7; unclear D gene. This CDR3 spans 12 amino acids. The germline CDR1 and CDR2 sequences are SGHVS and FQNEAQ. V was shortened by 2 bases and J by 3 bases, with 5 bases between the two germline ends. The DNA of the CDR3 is TGTGCCAGCAGCTTAAACCTCTACGAGCAGTACTTC. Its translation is CASSLNLYEQYF.

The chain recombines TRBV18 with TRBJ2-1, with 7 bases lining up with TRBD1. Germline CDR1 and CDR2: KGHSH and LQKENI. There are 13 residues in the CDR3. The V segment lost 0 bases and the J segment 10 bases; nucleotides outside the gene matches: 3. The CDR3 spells CASSPPDRREQFF. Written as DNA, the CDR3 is TGTGCCAGCTCACCACCGGACAGGAGAGAGCAGTTCTTC.

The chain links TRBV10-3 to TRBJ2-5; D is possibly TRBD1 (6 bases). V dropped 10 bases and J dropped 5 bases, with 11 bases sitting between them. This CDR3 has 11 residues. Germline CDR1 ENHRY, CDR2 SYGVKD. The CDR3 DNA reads TGTGCCACGCTTAGGGGGGAGACCCAGTACTTC. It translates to CATLRGETQYF.

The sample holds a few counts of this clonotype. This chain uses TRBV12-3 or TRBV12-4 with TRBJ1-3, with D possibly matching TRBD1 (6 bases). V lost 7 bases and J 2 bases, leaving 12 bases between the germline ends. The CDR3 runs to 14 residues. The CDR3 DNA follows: TGTGCCAGCATTCAACAGGGCCCTGGAAACACCATATATTTT. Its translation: CASIQQGPGNTIYF.

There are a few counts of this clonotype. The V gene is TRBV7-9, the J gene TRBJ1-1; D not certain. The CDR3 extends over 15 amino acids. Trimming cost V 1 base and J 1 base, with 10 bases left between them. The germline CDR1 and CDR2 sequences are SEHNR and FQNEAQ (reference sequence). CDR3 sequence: CASSLVWGRNTEAFF. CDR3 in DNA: TGTGCCAGCAGCTTAGTCTGGGGTCGGAACACTGAAGCTTTCTTT.

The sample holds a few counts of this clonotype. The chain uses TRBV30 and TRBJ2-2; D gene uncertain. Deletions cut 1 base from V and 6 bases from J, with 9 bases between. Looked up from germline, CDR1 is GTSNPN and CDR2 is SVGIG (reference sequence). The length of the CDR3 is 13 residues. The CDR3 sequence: CAWSAREAGELFF. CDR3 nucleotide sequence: TGTGCCTGGAGTGCTAGGGAAGCCGGGGAGCTGTTTTTT.

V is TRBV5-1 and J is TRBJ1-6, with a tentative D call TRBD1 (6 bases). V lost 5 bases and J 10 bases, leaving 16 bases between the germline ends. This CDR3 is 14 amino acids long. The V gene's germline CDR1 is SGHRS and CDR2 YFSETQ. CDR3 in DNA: TGCGCCAGCAGGGGGCTTCGACAGGACTCACCCCTCCACTTT. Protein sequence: CASRGLRQDSPLHF.